Below, 8 T cell receptor beta chains from the same sample are listed, as sequenced in a study of T cell responses to AZD1222 COVID-19 vaccine. Using immunoSEQ multiplex PCR, the repertoire was profiled, and TCRdb retains in-frame clones only, with some absent. The table records approximately 180,000 clones, approximately 90% of them present only once. The sequenced sample was peripheral blood, obtained 28 days after the second AZD1222 dose. These receptors all stem from an adult who received the AZD1222 COVID-19 vaccine.

The chain employs TRBV7-9 and TRBJ2-1, with a tentative D call TRBD2 (6 bases). CDR1 is SEHNR and CDR2 is FQNEAQ in the germline V gene (reference sequence). CDR3 size: 14 residues. Trimming stripped 5 bases from V and 4 bases from J, with 12 bases between. This chain's CDR3 is CASSPGLRYNEQFF. DNA of the CDR3: TGTGCCAGCAGCCCGGGACTTAGATACAATGAGCAGTTCTTC.

The rearrangement joins TRBV7-2 to TRBJ2-7; D unclear. V lost 3 bases and J lost 0, with 9 bases in between. Germline V gene data show CDR1 as SGHTA and CDR2 as FQGNSA. CDR3 size: 14 residues. Here the CDR3 DNA reads TGTGCCAGCAGCTTCGCCGGTGCCTCCTACGAGCAGTACTTC. Translated: CASSFAGASYEQYF.

CDR3: CASSPGWGGSTGELFF. In DNA, the CDR3 is TGTGCCAGCAGCCCGGGTTGGGGCGGGTCGACCGGGGAGCTGTTTTTT. V and J are TRBV7-2 and TRBJ2-2; D may match TRBD1 or TRBD2 (5 bases each). The CDR3 contains 16 residues. The germline V and J ends were trimmed by 5 bases and 5 bases, with 18 bases remaining between them. Germline V gene sequence: CDR1 SGHTA, CDR2 FQGNSA.

The chain uses TRBV24-1 and TRBJ2-3; 10 nucleotides align to TRBD2. CDR1 and CDR2 from the germline V gene are KGHDR and SFDVKD. The CDR3 runs to 21 residues. With 5 bases clipped from V and 3 bases from J, the junction kept 22 bases outside the gene matches. CDR3 residues: CATSGSTGVAGGSFRTDTQYF. DNA for the CDR3: TGTGCCACCAGTGGATCTACGGGGGTAGCGGGAGGCTCCTTTAGGACAGATACGCAGTATTTT.

The gene calls are TRBV6-2 or TRBV6-3 and TRBJ2-7, with 14 bases fitting TRBD2. The CDR3 totals 17 residues. The V gene's germline CDR1 is MNHEY and CDR2 SVGEGT. The J segment lost 3 bases and the V segment lost 4 bases, leaving 8 bases of the junction unmatched. CDR3 nucleotides: TGTGCCAGCAGTTCATCGACTAGCGGGAGGGCTTACTACGAGCAGTACTTC. As protein: CASSSSTSGRAYYEQYF.

The J gene is TRBJ1-3, the V gene TRBV5-1; D is ambiguous. Per the germline V gene, CDR1 is SGHRS and CDR2 is YFSETQ. Trimming took 0 bases from V and 2 from J, leaving 3 bases between them. CDR3 length equals 13 residues. The CDR3 DNA sequence: TGCGCCAGCAGCTTGGAAGCTGGAAACACCATATATTTT. Translated: CASSLEAGNTIYF.

The chain is built from TRBV6-6 and TRBJ2-3, with 11 bases identical to TRBD2. J gave up 8 bases and V 7 bases, and 5 bases lay outside the gene matches. This CDR3 has 13 residues. From germline, CDR1 is MNHNY and CDR2 SVGAGI (reference sequence). The CDR3 DNA reads TGTGCCAGCAAACTAGCGGGAGTAGGTACGCAGTATTTT. Translated, it gives CASKLAGVGTQYF.

The chain joins TRBV6-2 or TRBV6-3 to TRBJ1-1; the D is unclear. The V end was cut by 5 bases, the J end by 3 bases, with 10 bases between. The germline gives CDR1 MNHEY, CDR2 SVGEGT. The CDR3 has 13 amino acids. The DNA for the CDR3 is TGTGCCAGCAGTACAGTCGGGGACACTGAAGCTTTCTTT. It codes for CASSTVGDTEAFF.